This T cell receptor (beta chain) was captured by sequencing in a study of T cells expressing NK-cell markers. Per germline, CDR1 LGHNA and CDR2 YSLEER. The CDR3 consists of 16 residues. For each CDR3 protein, TCRdb gives one entry from its re-call of the 5' RACE reads, without DNA. This repertoire comprises roughly 420,000 distinct CDR3 sequences; its ten largest clones make up 7.3%. The genes are TRBV4-3 and TRBJ2-7; no DNA is available, so the TRBD2 call from TCRdb remains unchecked. The material sequenced was blood T cells: a sorted CD56 or NKG2C T cell subset, CD4+ or CD8+ T cells, or bulk PBMC T cells (not recorded which). The sequence came from a woman between 18 and 75 years old in good health. This chain's CDR3 is CASSQGVTSGSYEQYF.